This entry lists 18 T cell receptor beta chains sequenced from one sample in a study of tumor-infiltrating lymphocytes in oesophageal squamous cell carcinoma. TCRdb itself ran the PCR reads through MiXCR, one entry per CDR3 protein. The sample shows 9,500 to 15,000 distinct CDR3 sequences, roughly three fifths of them seen only once. The sample consisted of esophageal tumor tissue. The receptors stem from a female donor with esophageal squamous cell carcinoma.

This clonotype was seen a few times. V and J are TRBV7-9 and TRBJ2-5; D might be TRBD1 (6 bases). With the DNA end fitting TRBJ2-7 better, the J assignment may be wrong. The CDR3 sequence is 14 residues long. Germline-derived CDR1 and CDR2 are SEHNR and FQNEAQ (reference sequence). DNA for the CDR3: TGTGCCAGCAGCCACCGGGACACCCTCGCCGAGCAGTACTTC. Protein: CASSHRDTLAEQYF.

The chain employs TRBV24-1 and TRBJ2-7; 11 bases fit TRBD1. The assigned J gene may be wrong: the sequence end matches TRBJ1-2 better. Germline V gene lookup returns CDR1 KGHDR and CDR2 SFDVKD. The CDR3 is 14 residues long. The CDR3 loop reads CATSDPGQGGGYTF. DNA for the CDR3: TGTGCCACCAGTGATCCGGGACAGGGGGGTGGCTACACCTTC.

This clonotype is large (0.1 to 1%) within its sample. The germline gene is not matched at one end of the junction; a read error may be the cause. J is TRBJ2-7 and V is TRBV7-2; 7 bases line up with TRBD2. The CDR3 consists of 14 residues. Germline loops: CDR1 SGHTA, CDR2 FQGNSA. Here the CDR3 DNA reads TGTGCCAGCACCTTAGCGGCGGGAGCGAACGAGCAGTACTTC. Translation gives CASTLAAGANEQYF.

The chain uses TRBV11-1 and TRBJ2-3, with 11 bases aligning to TRBD2. V lost 6 bases and J lost 7; bases outside the gene matches: 9. This CDR3 is 15 amino acids long. The germline CDR1 and CDR2 sequences are SGHAT and FQDESV (reference sequence). CDR3 residues: CASRISSGRLYTQYF. Here the CDR3 DNA reads TGTGCCAGCAGGATCTCTAGCGGGAGGCTATATACGCAGTATTTT. The whole variable domain, remainder taken from reference TRBV11-1 and TRBJ2-3, is EAEVAQSPRYKITEKSQAVAFWCDPISGHATLYWYRQILGQGPELLVQFQDESVVDDSQLPKDRFSAERLKGVDSTLKIQPAELGDSAMYLCASRISSGRLYTQYFGPGTRLTVL.

This chain joins TRBV6-1 and TRBJ2-1; 11 bases are a match to TRBD1. In germline, CDR1 is MNHNS, CDR2 SASEGT. CDR3 length: 14 amino acids. V lost 6 bases, J lost 9 bases, and 7 bases stayed unmatched. The CDR3 nucleotides read TGTGCCAGCAGGGACAGGGGGCGTAATTTTGAGCAGTTCTTC. It yields the protein CASRDRGRNFEQFF.

This sequence joins TRBV14 and TRBJ2-3, with TRBD2 matching 11 bases. V lost 3 bases, J lost 3 bases, and 2 bases stayed unmatched. In germline, CDR1 is SGHDN, CDR2 FVKESK. The CDR3 is made up of 15 amino acids. The DNA of the CDR3 is TGTGCCAGCAGCCAGACTAGCGGGACAACAGATACGCAGTATTTT. Amino acid sequence: CASSQTSGTTDTQYF.

This clonotype was seen once. One end of the junction is discordant with germline, which a read error may explain. V usage is TRBV7-2 and J usage is TRBJ2-4; maybe TRBD2 (5 bases). This CDR3 has 14 amino acids. The germline V gene has CDR1 SGHTA and CDR2 FQGNSA. CDR3 in DNA: TGTGCCACCAGCTTAGCGTATGCTACGAGGTCCCAGTACTTC. This gives the protein CATSLAYATRSQYF. Supplemented by reference TRBV7-2 and TRBJ2-4, the full variable domain reads GAGVSQSPSNKVTEKGKDVELRCDPISGHTALYWYRQSLGQGLEFLIYFQGNSAPDKSGLPSDRFSAERTGGSVSTLTIQRTQQEDSAVYLCATSLAYATRSQYFGAGTRLSVL.

The chain combines TRBV7-3 with TRBJ2-1, with D unclear. CDR1 and CDR2 from the germline V gene are SGHTA and FQGTGA. The CDR3 spans 15 residues. The V end was cut by 1 base, the J end by 4 bases, with 11 bases between. The CDR3 loop reads CASSLNPGPYNEQFF. Written as DNA, the CDR3 is TGTGCCAGCAGCTTAAACCCCGGACCATACAATGAGCAGTTCTTC.

This clonotype was counted once. CDR3 amino acids: CASSGTGDEQFF. The CDR3 DNA follows: TGTGCCAGCAGCGGGACAGGGGATGAGCAGTTCTTC. The rearrangement links TRBV5-5 to TRBJ2-1, with 10 bases aligning to TRBD1. The trim removed 4 bases at V and 8 bases at J, leaving 0 bases unmatched. This CDR3 comprises 12 residues. The germline V gene encodes CDR1 SGHKS and CDR2 YYEKEE (reference sequence).

The rearrangement joins TRBV10-3 to TRBJ2-2; 13 bases line up with TRBD2. Germline V gives CDR1 ENHRY, CDR2 SYGVKD. This CDR3 comprises 20 residues. Trimming at V came to 0 bases and at J to 1 base, leaving 8 bases not matched to a gene. The DNA of the CDR3 is TGTGCCATCAGTGAGTCAGGGTACGGGACTAGCGGGAAGAACACCGGGGAGCTGTTTTTT. Its protein is CAISESGYGTSGKNTGELFF.

In its sample, this clonotype was seen many times. The chain joins TRBV7-3 to TRBJ2-1; 11 bases line up with TRBD2. The CDR3 spans 15 residues. Germline V lookup: CDR1 SGHTA, CDR2 FQGTGA. Germline trimming cut 5 bases from V and 7 bases from J; bases unmatched to any gene: 7. CDR3 amino acids: CASSIGTSGVNEQFF. CDR3 nucleotides: TGTGCCAGCAGCATAGGGACTAGCGGAGTTAATGAGCAGTTCTTC.

With regard to this clonotype: A junction boundary mismatches the germline segment, possibly from a read error. This chain uses TRBV7-2 with TRBJ2-3; TRBD2 aligns across 12 bases. The germline V gene encodes CDR1 SGHTA and CDR2 FQGNSA. The CDR3 spans 13 residues. Written as DNA, the CDR3 is TGTGCCAGCAGCTCACAACTAGCGGGGGGCCCAGATTTT. Translating it yields CASSSQLAGGPDF. Supplemented by reference TRBV7-2 and TRBJ2-3, the full variable domain reads GAGVSQSPSNKVTEKGKDVELRCDPISGHTALYWYRQSLGQGLEFLIYFQGNSAPDKSGLPSDRFSAERTGGSVSTLTIQRTQQEDSAVYLCASSSQLAGGPDFGPGTRLTVL.

Judged by abundance, this clonotype is medium-sized. The gene calls are TRBV2 and TRBJ1-1, with a tentative D call TRBD1 (6 bases). Germline assignment: CDR1 SNHLY and CDR2 FYNNEI. The CDR3 contains 13 residues. Trimming stripped 6 bases from V and 5 bases from J, with 13 bases between. DNA for the CDR3: TGTGCCAGCAGAGACAGGAGGGAGACTGAAGCTTTCTTT. Protein: CASRDRRETEAFF.

This clonotype is medium-sized within its sample. The chain employs TRBV7-9 and TRBJ2-5, with D possibly being TRBD2 (6 bases). The CDR3 is 15 amino acids. Germline V gene data show CDR1 as SEHNR and CDR2 as FQNEAQ (reference sequence). V lost 6 bases to trimming and J lost 4 bases, with 18 bases between them. The CDR3 loop reads CASSPTGGGGETQYF. The CDR3 DNA reads TGTGCCAGCAGTCCCACCGGTGGGGGAGGAGAGACCCAGTACTTC.

V is TRBV7-6 and J is TRBJ1-1; no clear D. The CDR3 covers 14 residues. Germline loops: CDR1 SGHVS, CDR2 FNYEAQ. With 2 bases removed from V and 4 bases from J, the gap between germline ends came to 11 bases. DNA of the CDR3: TGTGCCAGCAGCTTAACGGGGATGGGCACTGAAGCTTTCTTT. Its translation is CASSLTGMGTEAFF.

The chain links TRBV6-7 to TRBJ1-2; D is perhaps TRBD1 (5 bases). TRBV6-7 is marked as an open reading frame, function uncertain. This CDR3 has 13 residues. With 0 bases removed from V and 6 bases from J, the gap between germline ends came to 8 bases. In DNA form, the CDR3 reads TGTGCCAGCAGTTACTCTGCAGGGAATGGCTACACCTTC. Translation: CASSYSAGNGYTF.

This chain links TRBV7-2 with TRBJ2-1; D is undetermined. The J call may be in error: the DNA end matches TRBJ2-5 better. The germline CDR1 and CDR2 sequences are SGHTA and FQGNSA. This CDR3 contains 14 residues. Written as DNA, the CDR3 is TGTGCCAGCAGCTTACGCTCGGGTTCAGAGACCCAGTACTTC. Its protein product is CASSLRSGSETQYF.

The chain carries TRBV7-2 and TRBJ2-3, with 11 bases fitting TRBD2. Unmatched junction bases numbered 13, after V lost 5 bases and J lost 6 bases. CDR3 length: 17 amino acids. Per the germline V gene, CDR1 is SGHTA and CDR2 is FQGNSA. CDR3 sequence reads: CASSTPGSSGRRDTQYF. The CDR3 DNA reads as TGTGCCAGCAGCACCCCAGGGTCTAGCGGGAGGAGGGATACGCAGTATTTT. Full variable domain (remainder filled in from reference TRBV7-2 and TRBJ2-3): GAGVSQSPSNKVTEKGKDVELRCDPISGHTALYWYRQSLGQGLEFLIYFQGNSAPDKSGLPSDRFSAERTGGSVSTLTIQRTQQEDSAVYLCASSTPGSSGRRDTQYFGPGTRLTVL.